These 10 T cell receptor beta chains were sequenced from one sample in a study of T-cell reconstitution after alpha-beta-depleted transplantation in children. Preparation of the TCRbeta library involved a method that used unique molecular identifiers. MiXCR was run by TCRdb on the PCR reads, yielding one entry per CDR3 protein. The table includes fewer than 150,000 distinct CDR3 sequences, roughly 10% detected once. The input for sequencing was PBMCs, mostly from graft donor cells, taken 180 days after TCRalphabeta/CD19-depleted stem cell transplant. The origin of the receptors is a girl less than two years old who had a stem cell transplant for combined immunodeficiency, so the T cells may come from the graft donor.

This clonotype was counted a few times. The chain has TRBV6-2 or TRBV6-3 and TRBJ2-7, with D perhaps given as TRBD1 or TRBD2 (5 bases each). CDR1 and CDR2 from the germline V gene are MNHEY and SVGEGT. There are 15 residues in the CDR3. The V and J ends lost 2 bases and 6 bases respectively, with 17 bases between them. Here the CDR3 reads CASSYGATTLREQYF. CDR3 DNA sequence: TGTGCCAGCAGTTACGGGGCGACTACCCTTCGCGAGCAGTACTTC.

This chain links TRBV7-6 with TRBJ2-1; possibly TRBD1 for D (5 bases). The V end lost 3 bases, the J end lost 0 bases, and 9 bases lay between the germline ends. Germline lookup yields CDR1 SGHVS and CDR2 FNYEAQ. CDR3 size: 15 residues. CDR3 DNA sequence: TGTGCCAGCAGCTTTAATCAGGGCTCCTACAATGAGCAGTTCTTC. Translation: CASSFNQGSYNEQFF.

The J gene is TRBJ2-3, the V gene TRBV7-2, with unresolved D. V was cut by 1 base and J by 2 bases, with 10 bases left in between. Germline V CDR1 and CDR2: SGHTA, FQGNSA. CDR3 size: 15 residues. In DNA, the CDR3 is TGTGCCAGCAGCTTAGTAAGGTCCTTCACAGATACGCAGTATTTT. Its protein product is CASSLVRSFTDTQYF.

The chain has TRBV20-1 and TRBJ2-2, with D tentatively TRBD1 (6 bases). V was cut by 4 bases and J by 6 bases, with 15 bases left in between. This CDR3 spans 14 amino acids. Germline CDR1 DFQATT, CDR2 SNEGSKA (reference sequence). The CDR3 sequence is CSATVPQGSGELFF. DNA for the CDR3: TGCAGTGCTACAGTACCACAGGGTTCCGGGGAGCTGTTTTTT.

The chain employs TRBV5-1 and TRBJ2-1, with 8 nucleotides matching TRBD2. Germline trimming cut 4 bases from V and 3 bases from J; bases unmatched to any gene: 6. Germline V CDR1 and CDR2: SGHRS, YFSETQ. The CDR3 contains 15 residues. The CDR3 DNA reads as TGCGCCAGCAGCACCACGGGACTAGGCTACAATGAGCAGTTCTTC. Its translation: CASSTTGLGYNEQFF.

This clonotype has a handful of counts. CDR3 sequence: CSVPLGAFTDTQYF. CDR3 nucleotides: TGCAGTGTCCCACTTGGGGCATTCACAGATACGCAGTATTTT. This chain links TRBV20-1 with TRBJ2-3; tentatively, D is TRBD1 (5 bases). The CDR3 sequence is 14 residues long. Trimming removed 7 bases from V and 2 bases from J, with 16 bases in between. Germline values: CDR1 DFQATT, CDR2 SNEGSKA (reference sequence).

This chain uses TRBV20-1 with TRBJ1-1, with 10 bases matching TRBD1. The germline V gene encodes CDR1 DFQATT and CDR2 SNEGSKA (reference sequence). There are 14 residues in the CDR3. With 5 bases clipped from V and 5 bases from J, the junction kept 8 bases outside the gene matches. The CDR3 sequence is CSASRQGARTEAFF. CDR3 coding DNA: TGCAGTGCTTCCAGACAGGGGGCGAGGACTGAAGCTTTCTTT.

The V and J genes are TRBV29-1 and TRBJ2-1, with D possibly TRBD2 on 5 matching bases. The CDR3 runs 12 residues. Germline lookup yields CDR1 SQVTM and CDR2 ANQGSEA. V was trimmed by 6 bases and J by 6 bases, leaving 12 bases between them. The CDR3 protein is CSVWRSRNEQFF. CDR3 sequence (DNA): TGCAGCGTATGGAGGAGCCGCAATGAGCAGTTCTTC.

This chain connects TRBV11-2 to TRBJ1-1; D remains unclear. The CDR3 is 12 residues long. V lost 1 base to trimming and J lost 4 bases, with 4 bases between them. Germline V lookup: CDR1 SGHAT, CDR2 FQNNGV. The DNA for the CDR3 is TGTGCCAGCAGCTTAGTAGCCACTGAAGCTTTCTTT. As protein: CASSLVATEAFF.

This clonotype was observed a handful of times. The chain links TRBV15 to TRBJ2-7; 11 bases match TRBD1. The trim removed 3 bases at V and 2 bases at J, leaving 0 bases unmatched. This CDR3 region has 14 residues. CDR1 and CDR2 (germline): LNHNV, YYDKDF (reference sequence). Here the CDR3 DNA reads TGTGCCACCAGCAGGGACAGGGGGCCCTACGAGCAGTACTTC. Encoded protein: CATSRDRGPYEQYF.